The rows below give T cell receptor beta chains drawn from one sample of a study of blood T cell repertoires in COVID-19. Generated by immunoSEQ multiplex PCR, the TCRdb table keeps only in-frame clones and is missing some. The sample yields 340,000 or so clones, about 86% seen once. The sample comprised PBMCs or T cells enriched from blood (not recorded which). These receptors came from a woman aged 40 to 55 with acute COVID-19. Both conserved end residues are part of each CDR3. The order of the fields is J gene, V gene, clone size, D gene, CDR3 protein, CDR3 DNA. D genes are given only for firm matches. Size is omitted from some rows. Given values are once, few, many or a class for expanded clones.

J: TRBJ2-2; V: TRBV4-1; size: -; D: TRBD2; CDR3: CASSQAPGLAGGSGELFF; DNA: TGCGCCAGCAGCCAAGCCCCTGGACTAGCGGGTGGGTCCGGGGAGCTGTTTTTT
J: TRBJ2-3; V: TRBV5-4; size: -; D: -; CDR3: CASSLAEGLTQYF; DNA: TGTGCCAGCAGCTTGGCGGAGGGGCTTACGCAGTATTTT
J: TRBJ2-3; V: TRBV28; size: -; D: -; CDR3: CASSLSGTDTQYF; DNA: TGTGCCAGCAGCCTTAGCGGCACAGATACGCAGTATTTT
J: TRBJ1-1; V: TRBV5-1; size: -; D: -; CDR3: CASSLEGGNTEAFF; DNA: TGCGCCAGCAGCTTGGAAGGGGGGAACACTGAAGCTTTCTTT
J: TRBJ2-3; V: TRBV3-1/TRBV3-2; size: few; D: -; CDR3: CASGPGGRDTQYF; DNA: TGTGCCAGCGGGCCCGGGGGGCGGGATACGCAGTATTTT
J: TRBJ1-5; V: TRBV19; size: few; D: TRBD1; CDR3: CASSWGQQNQPQHF; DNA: TGTGCCAGTAGTTGGGGACAGCAGAATCAGCCCCAGCATTTT
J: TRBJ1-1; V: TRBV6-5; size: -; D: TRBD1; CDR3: CASSNAGTGVTEAFF; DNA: TGTGCCAGCAGTAATGCCGGGACAGGGGTTACTGAAGCTTTCTTT
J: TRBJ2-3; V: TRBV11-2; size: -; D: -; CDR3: CASEGGGADTQYF; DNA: TGTGCCAGCGAAGGCGGGGGCGCAGATACGCAGTATTTT
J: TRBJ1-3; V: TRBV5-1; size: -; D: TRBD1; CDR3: CASRKEDRGGNTIYF; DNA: TGCGCCAGCAGGAAGGAGGACAGGGGCGGAAACACCATATATTTT
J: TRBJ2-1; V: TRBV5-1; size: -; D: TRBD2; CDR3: CASSPGLAGYNEQFF; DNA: TGCGCCAGCAGCCCGGGGCTAGCGGGTTACAATGAGCAGTTCTTC
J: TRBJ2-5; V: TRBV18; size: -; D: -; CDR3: CASSPLAAYQETQYF; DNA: TGTGCCAGCTCACCATTAGCGGCGTACCAAGAGACCCAGTACTTC
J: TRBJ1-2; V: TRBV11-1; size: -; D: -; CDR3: CASSEAGAGYTF; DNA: TGTGCCAGCAGCGAGGCAGGGGCTGGCTACACCTTC
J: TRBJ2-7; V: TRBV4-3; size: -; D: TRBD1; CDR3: CASSQARTGGEQYF; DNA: TGCGCCAGCAGCCAGGCACGTACAGGGGGCGAGCAGTACTTC
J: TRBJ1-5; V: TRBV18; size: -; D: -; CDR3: CASSSTGNQPQHF; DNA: TGTGCCAGCTCAAGTACAGGGAATCAGCCCCAGCATTTT
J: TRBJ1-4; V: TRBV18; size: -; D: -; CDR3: CASSPPVQRNEKLFF; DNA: TGTGCCAGCTCACCACCGGTGCAGCGAAATGAAAAACTGTTTTTT
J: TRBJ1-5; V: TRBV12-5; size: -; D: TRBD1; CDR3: CASGLPPDRVNFNQPQHF; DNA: TGTGCTAGTGGTTTACCACCGGACAGGGTTAATTTCAATCAGCCCCAGCATTTT
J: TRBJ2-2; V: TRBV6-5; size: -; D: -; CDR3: CASRITGYGTGELFF; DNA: TGTGCCAGCAGGATAACAGGGTACGGCACCGGGGAGCTGTTTTTT
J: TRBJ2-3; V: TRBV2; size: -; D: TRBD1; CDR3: CASSAGQVSISDTQYF; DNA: TGTGCCAGCAGTGCCGGACAGGTTTCCATCTCAGATACGCAGTATTTT
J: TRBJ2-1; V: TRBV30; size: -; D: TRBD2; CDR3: CAWRTGTRDNEQFF; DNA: TGTGCCTGGAGAACCGGGACTAGGGACAATGAGCAGTTCTTC
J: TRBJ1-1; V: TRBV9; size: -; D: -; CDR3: CASSRGGVVTEAFF; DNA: TGTGCCAGCTCTCGGGGAGGGGTCGTCACTGAAGCTTTCTTT
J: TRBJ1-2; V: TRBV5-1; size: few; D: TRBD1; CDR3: CASSPTGTGANYGYTF; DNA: TGCGCCAGCAGCCCCACAGGGACAGGGGCTAACTATGGCTACACCTTC
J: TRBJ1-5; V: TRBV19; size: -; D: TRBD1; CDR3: CASSLRTGVLRQPQHF; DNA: TGTGCCAGTAGTTTAAGGACAGGGGTTTTAAGACAGCCCCAGCATTTT
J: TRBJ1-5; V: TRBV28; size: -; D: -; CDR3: CASSSSRQLQPQHF; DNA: TGTGCCAGCAGTTCGAGTAGACAGCTTCAGCCCCAGCATTTT
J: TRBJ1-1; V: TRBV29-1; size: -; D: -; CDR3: CSVETGRTEAFF; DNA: TGCAGCGTTGAAACAGGAAGGACTGAAGCTTTCTTT
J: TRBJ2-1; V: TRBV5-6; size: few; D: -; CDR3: CASSHQYPGRGNEQFF; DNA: TGTGCCAGCAGCCACCAATATCCGGGACGGGGGAATGAGCAGTTCTTC
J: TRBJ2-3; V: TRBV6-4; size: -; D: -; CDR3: CASSDSAVISTDTQYF; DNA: TGTGCCAGCAGTGACTCCGCAGTCATAAGCACAGATACGCAGTATTTT
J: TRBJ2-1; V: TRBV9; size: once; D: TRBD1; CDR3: CASSQGVISYNEQFF; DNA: TGTGCCAGCAGCCAGGGGGTAATCTCCTACAATGAGCAGTTCTTC
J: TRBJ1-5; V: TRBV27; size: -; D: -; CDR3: CASSLAGRNQPQHF; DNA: TGTGCCAGCAGTTTGGCGGGGCGGAATCAGCCCCAGCATTTT
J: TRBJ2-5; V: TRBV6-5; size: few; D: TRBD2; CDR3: CGAGGGKETQYF; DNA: TGTGGCGCGGGGGGCGGGAAAGAGACCCAGTACTTC
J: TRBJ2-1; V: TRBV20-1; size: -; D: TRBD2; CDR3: CSASGTSGGARSYNEQFF; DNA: TGCAGTGCTAGTGGGACTAGCGGGGGGGCGCGGTCCTACAATGAGCAGTTCTTC
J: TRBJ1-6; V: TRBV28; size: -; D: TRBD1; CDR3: CASSQATGAGNSPLHF; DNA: TGTGCCAGCAGTCAAGCGACAGGGGCCGGGAATTCACCCCTCCACTTT
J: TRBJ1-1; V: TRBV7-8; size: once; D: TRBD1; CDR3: CASSLQGAGTEAFF; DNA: TGTGCCAGCAGCTTACAGGGGGCGGGAACTGAAGCTTTCTTT
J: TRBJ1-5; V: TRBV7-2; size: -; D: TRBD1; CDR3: CASSLQTGDQPQHF; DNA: TGTGCCAGCAGCTTACAGACAGGGGATCAGCCCCAGCATTTT
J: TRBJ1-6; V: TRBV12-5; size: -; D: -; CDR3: CASGLQGSSPLHF; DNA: TGTGCTAGTGGTTTACAGGGATCTTCACCCCTCCACTTT
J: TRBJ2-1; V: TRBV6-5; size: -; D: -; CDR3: CASSYSGGLGGEQFF; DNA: TGTGCCAGCAGTTACTCCGGCGGTTTGGGGGGTGAGCAGTTCTTC
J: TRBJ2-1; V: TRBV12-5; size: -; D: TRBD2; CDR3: CASGTVRGFQLGYNEQFF; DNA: TGTGCTAGTGGTACGGTGCGGGGGTTCCAGTTGGGCTACAATGAGCAGTTCTTC
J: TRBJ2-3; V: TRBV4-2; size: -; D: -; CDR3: CASSQEGGLAITDTQYF; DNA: TGTGCCAGCAGCCAAGAAGGAGGGCTAGCGATCACAGATACGCAGTATTTT
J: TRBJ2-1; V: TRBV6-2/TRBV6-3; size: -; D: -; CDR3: CASSSQPGLGNNEQFF; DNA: TGTGCCAGCAGTTCCCAGCCGGGACTCGGCAACAATGAGCAGTTCTTC
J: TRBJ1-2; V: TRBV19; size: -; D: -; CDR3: CASSIDRGTNYGYTF; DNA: TGTGCCAGTAGTATAGATAGAGGAACGAACTATGGCTACACCTTC
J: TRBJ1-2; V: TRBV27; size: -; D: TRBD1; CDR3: CASSPRTGPNGYTF; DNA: TGTGCCAGCAGCCCGAGGACAGGGCCAAATGGCTACACCTTC